This TCR beta chain emerged from a study of T cells in Graves' hyperthyroidism and ophthalmopathy. Looking at the study overall: Blood was drawn when the patient was first diagnosed and still untreated.

Amplified regions were TCR beta CDR3 sequences from RNA transcripts. An initial round of RT-PCR targeting the TCR CDR3 relied on the HTBI primer set. TCRdb reanalysed the multiplex PCR reads using MiXCR and keeps one entry per CDR3 protein. The sample records 640,000 or so distinct CDR3 sequences, approximately 14% being singletons. Notes on the study in general: Separating ophthalmopathy from stable hyperthyroidism was achieved by a 13 V-J model. Among clonotypes expanded in thyroid above 0.001, most were also found in blood.

Thyroid ultrasound, orbital computed tomography, clinical symptoms, and serum thyroxine and TRAb underpinned diagnoses. Points on this clonotype: Its antigen is currently unknown. This may arise from a read error, as a much more abundant clone is one base away. Without the conserved terminal phenylalanine or tryptophan, this CDR3 likely stems from a read error.

V was pared by 5 bases and J by 0 bases, with 11 bases between. The CDR3 is made up of 13 amino acids. Germline V gives CDR1 GTSNPN, CDR2 SVGIG (reference sequence). What was sequenced was blood. The TCR sequence derives from a woman aged 18 to 35 with Graves' ophthalmopathy. This chain links TRBV30 with TRBJ2-7; D may be TRBD1 (5 bases). CDR3 nucleotides: TGTGCCTGGGGGGCAGGGATCTCCTACGAGCAGTACTCC. The encoded protein is CAWGAGISYEQYS.